What follows are 27 T cell receptor beta chains derived from one specimen sequenced in a study of early T cells in non-severe SARS-CoV-2 infection. TCRdb independently ran MiXCR on the 5' RACE reads; one entry per CDR3 protein. Among tens of thousands of distinct CDR3 sequences listed, roughly 9% were seen once. The specimen comprised whole blood, sampled at baseline. These receptors all come from an adult who was a healthcare worker with PCR-confirmed SARS-CoV-2 infection or an uninfected control (not recorded which).

This clonotype occurred many times. The V and J genes are TRBV7-9 and TRBJ2-5; 9 nucleotides line up with TRBD2. CDR1 is SEHNR and CDR2 is FQNEAQ in the germline V gene (reference sequence). V shed 1 base, J shed 2 bases, and the junction held 5 bases outside the gene matches. The CDR3 has 16 amino acids. This CDR3 reads CASSLVIAGAQETQYF. The CDR3 DNA reads as TGTGCCAGCAGCTTAGTTATAGCGGGGGCGCAAGAGACCCAGTACTTC.

This clonotype was observed at least ten times. The chain employs TRBV6-5 and TRBJ2-3; D gene unclear. V dropped 6 bases and J dropped 4 bases, with 11 bases sitting between them. The CDR3 has 13 amino acids. The germline V gene has CDR1 MNHEY and CDR2 SVGAGI. The CDR3 nucleotides are TGTGCCAGCAGACCTGGAGCCGCAGATACGCAGTATTTT. This encodes CASRPGAADTQYF.

This clonotype was counted a few times. The rearrangement uses TRBV3-1 and TRBJ2-1, with TRBD2 matching 8 bases. The V segment lost 5 bases and the J segment 4 bases; nucleotides outside the gene matches: 7. CDR1 and CDR2 from the germline V gene are LGHDT and YNNKEL (reference sequence). CDR3 length equals 15 residues. CDR3 protein: CASSTSGSPYNEQFF. DNA for the CDR3: TGTGCCAGCAGCACCAGCGGGAGTCCTTACAATGAGCAGTTCTTC.

This clonotype has a handful of counts. The rearrangement joins TRBV3-1 to TRBJ2-7; D is uncertain. Germline CDR1 reads LGHDT; CDR2 reads YNNKEL (reference sequence). The germline V and J ends were trimmed by 1 base and 2 bases, with 6 bases remaining between them. CDR3 size: 13 residues. The CDR3 sequence: CASSQGSAYEQYF. The CDR3 coding sequence is TGTGCCAGCAGCCAAGGCTCGGCCTACGAGCAGTACTTC.

This clonotype was observed at least ten times. The chain couples TRBV3-1 to TRBJ2-1; D remains unclear. The V and J ends lost 4 bases and 1 base respectively, with 20 bases between them. The germline V gene encodes CDR1 LGHDT and CDR2 YNNKEL (reference sequence). The CDR3 runs 18 residues. CDR3 bases: TGTGCCAGCAGCCCCCGAAATTGGGGTAGTCTATCCTACAATGAGCAGTTCTTC. Encoded protein: CASSPRNWGSLSYNEQFF.

This clonotype is labeled as medium-sized. The CDR3 is CASRRGLAGGYNEQFF. As DNA, the CDR3 is TGTGCCAGCAGGAGGGGGCTAGCGGGAGGTTACAATGAGCAGTTCTTC. The gene calls are TRBV2 and TRBJ2-1; 11 positions agree with TRBD2. Trimming removed 6 bases from V and 4 bases from J; junction bases left unmatched: 8. This CDR3 spans 16 amino acids. Germline V CDR1 and CDR2: SNHLY, FYNNEI.

The chain has TRBV5-1 and TRBJ2-7; tentative D call: TRBD1 (5 bases). V was pared by 4 bases and J by 2 bases, with 16 bases between. The length of the CDR3 is 15 residues. Per the germline V gene, CDR1 is SGHRS and CDR2 is YFSETQ. This CDR3 is CASSPQLQDTYEQYF. The CDR3 nucleotides read TGCGCCAGCAGCCCCCAATTACAGGATACCTACGAGCAGTACTTC.

The rearrangement joins TRBV13 to TRBJ1-5; D is undetermined. CDR3 length: 14 amino acids. CDR1 is PRHDT and CDR2 is FYEKMQ in the germline V gene (reference sequence). V was cut by 2 bases and J by 1 base, with 6 bases left in between. In DNA form, the CDR3 reads TGTGCCAGCAGCTTACTAGGGAGCAATCAGCCCCAGCATTTT. This encodes CASSLLGSNQPQHF.

This chain joins TRBV12-3 or TRBV12-4 and TRBJ2-3; 8 positions match TRBD2. The CDR3 totals 16 residues. Trimming at V came to 2 bases and at J to 0 bases, leaving 4 bases not matched to a gene. DNA for the CDR3: TGTGCCAGCAGTTTACAGGCGGGAGGTAGCACAGATACGCAGTATTTT. It yields the protein CASSLQAGGSTDTQYF.

This clonotype was seen more than once but under ten times. The chain carries TRBV11-2 and TRBJ2-4, with 11 bases matching TRBD2. The V gene's germline CDR1 is SGHAT and CDR2 FQNNGV. V shed 5 bases, J shed 8 bases, and the junction held 5 bases outside the gene matches. The CDR3 has 14 amino acids. The DNA for the CDR3 is TGTGCCAGCAGCGTATTAGCGGGAGGGGACATTCAGTACTTC. Amino acid sequence: CASSVLAGGDIQYF.

Many counts were recorded for this clonotype. This rearrangement joins TRBV12-3 or TRBV12-4 to TRBJ1-4, with a tentative D call TRBD1 (5 bases). Trimming left V 5 bases short and J 7 bases short, with 14 bases between. The CDR3 totals 14 residues. The CDR3 DNA is TGTGCCAGCAGTGAGGACACCTCACCTGAAAAACTGTTTTTT. Translating gives CASSEDTSPEKLFF.

In this sample, this clonotype turned up many times. This chain joins TRBV7-3 and TRBJ2-1, with D perhaps matching TRBD1 (6 bases). There are 13 residues in the CDR3. With 5 bases removed from V and 3 bases from J, the gap between germline ends came to 8 bases. Looked up from germline, CDR1 is SGHTA and CDR2 is FQGTGA. CDR3 DNA: TGTGCCAGCAGCCCGACAGGCTACAATGAGCAGTTCTTC. This translates into CASSPTGYNEQFF.

A few counts support this clonotype. This chain uses TRBV6-1 with TRBJ2-5; 7 bases agree with TRBD2. V shed 8 bases and J 5 bases; nucleotides not matched to a gene: 20. Germline assignment: CDR1 MNHNS and CDR2 SASEGT. The length of the CDR3 is 17 residues. This CDR3 is CASAGGGHVGSRETQYF. The CDR3 DNA reads TGTGCCAGCGCAGGCGGGGGTCATGTTGGGAGTCGGGAGACCCAGTACTTC.

This clonotype has only a few counts. The gene calls are TRBV20-1 and TRBJ1-1; possibly TRBD1 for D (5 bases). CDR1 is DFQATT, CDR2 SNEGSKA, per germline (reference sequence). Trimming removed 3 bases from V and 7 bases from J, with 12 bases in between. The CDR3 runs to 12 residues. CDR3 residues: CSASKQVGEAFF. The CDR3 DNA reads as TGCAGTGCTAGTAAACAGGTCGGTGAAGCTTTCTTT.

This clonotype was counted a few times. This rearrangement joins TRBV7-6 to TRBJ2-5; D unresolved. With 4 bases removed from V and 7 bases from J, the gap between germline ends came to 16 bases. Germline CDR1 SGHVS, CDR2 FNYEAQ. This CDR3 has 14 amino acids. This CDR3 reads CASSSDALGRTQYF. The CDR3 DNA follows: TGTGCCAGCAGCTCCGATGCGCTTGGTCGGACCCAGTACTTC.

This clonotype was recorded at least ten times. V and J are TRBV12-3 or TRBV12-4 and TRBJ2-2; the match to TRBD2 covers 9 bases. The ends lost 7 bases at V and 0 bases at J; junction bases unmatched: 12. This CDR3 has 18 residues. CDR3 sequence reads: CASTPGEAGGPNTGELFF. CDR3 DNA: TGTGCCAGCACTCCGGGTGAAGCGGGGGGCCCGAACACCGGGGAGCTGTTTTTT.

As to this clonotype: This may stem from a read error, because a much larger clone lies one nucleotide away. The rearrangement uses TRBV6-1 and TRBJ1-1; the D gene is possibly TRBD1 (5 bases). Germline lookup yields CDR1 MNHNS and CDR2 SASEGT. This CDR3 comprises 14 residues. This CDR3 is CASCEAVGDTEAFF. The CDR3 nucleotides read TGTGCCAGCTGTGAAGCGGTAGGGGATACTGAAGCTTTCTTT.

The chain joins TRBV3-1 to TRBJ2-3; 9 bases map to TRBD2. The germline V gene has CDR1 LGHDT and CDR2 YNNKEL (reference sequence). This CDR3 comprises 18 residues. Unmatched junction bases numbered 15, after V lost 4 bases and J lost 4 bases. CDR3 protein: CASSRGQFLAGSADTQYF. CDR3 bases: TGTGCCAGCAGCCGAGGACAGTTTCTAGCGGGATCGGCAGATACGCAGTATTTT.

This sequence joins TRBV5-4 and TRBJ2-2, with 13 bases matching TRBD2. Unmatched junction bases numbered 8, after V lost 5 bases and J lost 7 bases. The CDR3 sequence is 16 residues long. The germline CDR1 and CDR2 sequences are SGHNT and YYREEE (reference sequence). The CDR3 nucleotides read TGTGCCAGCAGACGCACTAGCGGGAGGGATGGCGGGGAGCTGTTTTTT. Amino acids: CASRRTSGRDGGELFF.

The table lists this clonotype with many counts. The chain has TRBV6-4 and TRBJ1-1; D remains unclear. Trimming pared 11 bases from V and 4 bases from J, leaving 11 bases between. CDR3 length: 11 amino acids. Germline V CDR1 and CDR2: MRHNA, SNTAGT. This CDR3 is CAPPVPTEAFF. In DNA, the CDR3 is TGTGCCCCCCCGGTGCCCACTGAAGCTTTCTTT.

In its sample, this clonotype was seen many times. The chain uses TRBV20-1 and TRBJ2-1, with unresolved D. The CDR3 runs 14 residues. Germline CDR1 reads DFQATT; CDR2 reads SNEGSKA (reference sequence). V was cut by 2 bases and J by 0 bases, with 8 bases left in between. This chain's CDR3 is CSARYGSSYNEQFF. The CDR3, as DNA: TGCAGTGCTAGATACGGAAGCTCCTACAATGAGCAGTTCTTC.

This clonotype was observed a handful of times. V and J are TRBV10-3 and TRBJ2-5; 7 bases map to TRBD2. Germline V CDR1 and CDR2: ENHRY, SYGVKD. Trimming took 8 bases from V and 3 from J; bases not matched to a gene: 9. The CDR3 extends over 14 amino acids. CDR3 in DNA: TGTGCCATCGAACCGGGACTACCAGAAGAGACCCAGTACTTC. Translated: CAIEPGLPEETQYF.

Many counts were recorded for this clonotype. This chain uses TRBV6-1 with TRBJ1-6, with 8 bases identical to TRBD1. This CDR3 has 14 amino acids. V lost 6 bases and J lost 5; bases outside the gene matches: 3. Germline V gene data show CDR1 as MNHNS and CDR2 as SASEGT. The CDR3, as DNA: TGTGCCAGCAGCTGGACAGGGAATAATTCACCCCTCCACTTT. This translates into CASSWTGNNSPLHF.

This clonotype appeared many times. This chain uses TRBV9 with TRBJ1-6; D is unresolved. The germline V gene encodes CDR1 SGDLS and CDR2 YYNGEE. The CDR3 covers 13 residues. Trimming stripped 4 bases from V and 7 bases from J, with 9 bases between. This chain's CDR3 is CASSSRPNSPLHF. As DNA, the CDR3 is TGTGCCAGCAGCTCCCGGCCCAATTCACCCCTCCACTTT.

The chain uses TRBV28 and TRBJ2-7; D may be TRBD1 or TRBD2 (5 bases each). Trimming took 8 bases from V and 4 from J, leaving 12 bases between them. This CDR3 comprises 12 residues. In germline, CDR1 is MDHEN, CDR2 SYDVKM. CDR3 residues: CASRDLSYEQYF. The CDR3 coding sequence is TGTGCCAGCCGGGACCTGTCTTACGAGCAGTACTTC. Looking up the rest from reference TRBV28 and TRBJ2-7 gives the full variable domain: DVKVTQSSRYLVKRTGEKVFLECVQDMDHENMFWYRQDPGLGLRLIYFSYDVKMKEKGDIPEGYSVSREKKERFSLILESASTNQTSMYLCASRDLSYEQYFGPGTRLTVT.

The J gene is TRBJ2-1, the V gene TRBV6-5; 8 nucleotides match TRBD2. V trimming: 0 bases; J trimming: 5 bases; junction bases outside the gene matches: 6. The CDR3 runs 16 residues. Germline loops: CDR1 MNHEY, CDR2 SVGAGI. The CDR3 loop is CASSYSSGNFNNEQFF. The CDR3 coding sequence is TGTGCCAGCAGTTACTCTAGCGGGAACTTCAACAATGAGCAGTTCTTC.

This clonotype has more than one count but fewer than ten. The chain joins TRBV18 to TRBJ2-3; 8 nucleotides agree with TRBD2. The germline gives CDR1 KGHSH, CDR2 LQKENI. This CDR3 comprises 15 residues. The J segment lost 3 bases and the V segment lost 2 bases, leaving 4 bases of the junction unmatched. CDR3 loop: CASSPVGGGTDTQYF. The CDR3 DNA sequence: TGTGCCAGCTCACCAGTCGGCGGGGGGACAGATACGCAGTATTTT.